This paragraph reports one TCR beta chain. TCRdb re-derived calls from the RT-PCR reads in MiXCR, one entry per CDR3 protein. Seen here are approximately 720,000 distinct CDR3 sequences, approximately 15% observed once, and the top ten hold around 3.3%. V was shortened by 2 bases and J by 1 base, with 14 bases between the two germline ends. The germline V gene encodes CDR1 SGHAT and CDR2 FQDESV (reference sequence). The CDR3 sequence is 16 residues long. Sequenced: memory CD4+ T cells from blood. The receptor was derived from a female donor in good health, serving as a healthy control. This chain links TRBV11-1 with TRBJ2-5, with D perhaps TRBD1 (5 bases). The CDR3 spells CASSLKTATAQETQYF. The CDR3 DNA follows: TGTGCCAGCAGCTTAAAGACAGCCACAGCCCAAGAGACCCAGTACTTC.